Listed below are T cell receptor beta chains from one sample, sequenced in a study of OX40 agonist ivuxolimab in advanced cancers. Clones were read by immunoSEQ multiplex PCR, and TCRdb kept only the in-frame ones, dropping some. Found here are tens of thousands of clones, about 87% of them singletons; the top ten hold less than 8%. Sequenced material: CD4+ or CD8+ T cells sorted from blood, taken in a trial of the OX40 agonist ivuxolimab. These receptors originate from an adult with an advanced solid tumor such as melanoma, head and neck, liver or kidney cancer. Each CDR3 is given with its conserved first and last residue. The D gene is left open where the match is weak. Where a row states a size, it is once, few, many or the class of an expanded clone; other rows omit it.

size | D | J | V | CDR3 | DNA
. | . | TRBJ2-1 | TRBV6-1 | CASVFGYNEQFF | TGTGCCAGCGTCTTCGGTTACAATGAGCAGTTCTTC
. | TRBD2 | TRBJ2-3 | TRBV11-2 | CASSLTVGTSLTDTQYF | TGTGCCAGCAGCTTAACTGTGGGGACTAGCTTGACAGATACGCAGTATTTT
. | . | TRBJ1-1 | TRBV6-5 | CASSLDTLRPEAFF | TGTGCCAGCAGCCTTGACACCCTTCGGCCTGAAGCTTTCTTT
. | . | TRBJ1-3 | TRBV6-5 | CASSYTQQGPGNTIYF | TGTGCCAGCAGTTACACCCAACAGGGACCGGGGAACACCATATATTTT
. | . | TRBJ1-1 | TRBV5-6 | CASSLVAGEAFF | TGTGCCAGCAGCTTGGTGGCGGGGGAAGCTTTCTTT
. | TRBD2 | TRBJ2-7 | TRBV11-3 | CASSLDGGLAGINEQYF | TGTGCCAGCAGCTTAGATGGGGGGCTAGCGGGAATCAACGAGCAGTACTTC
. | TRBD2 | TRBJ2-2 | TRBV18 | CASSPTGGQAGELFF | TGTGCCAGCTCACCGACGGGAGGGCAGGCCGGGGAGCTGTTTTTT
. | TRBD1 | TRBJ1-4 | TRBV6-5 | CASSSRTGGEKLFF | TGTGCCAGCAGCTCGAGGACAGGAGGAGAAAAACTGTTTTTT
. | . | TRBJ1-1 | TRBV6-1 | CASSEQGFTEAFF | TGTGCCAGCAGTGAACAGGGATTCACTGAAGCTTTCTTT
. | . | TRBJ2-5 | TRBV5-1 | CASSLEAIQETQYF | TGCGCCAGCAGCTTGGAAGCGATCCAAGAGACCCAGTACTTC
. | TRBD2 | TRBJ2-1 | TRBV5-1 | CASSSLAGSKRSYNEQFF | TGCGCCAGCAGCAGTCTAGCGGGGTCCAAAAGATCCTACAATGAGCAGTTCTTC
. | . | TRBJ2-1 | TRBV11-2 | CASSLAPQAGNEQFF | TGTGCCAGCAGCTTAGCTCCGCAGGCAGGCAATGAGCAGTTCTTC
. | . | TRBJ2-5 | TRBV6-6 | CASTRTLMETQYF | TGTGCCAGCACTAGGACCTTAATGGAGACCCAGTACTTC
. | TRBD1 | TRBJ1-1 | TRBV5-4 | CASSPDRGKFIDDTEAFF | TGTGCCAGCAGCCCGGACAGGGGGAAGTTCATTGATGACACTGAAGCTTTCTTT
. | TRBD1 | TRBJ2-7 | TRBV7-9 | CASSLEGQVTYEQYF | TGTGCCAGCAGCTTAGAGGGACAGGTTACCTACGAGCAGTACTTC
once | . | TRBJ2-5 | TRBV6-6 | CASLEVQELETQYF | TGTGCCAGCTTGGAAGTTCAGGAATTGGAGACCCAGTACTTC
. | . | TRBJ2-5 | TRBV9 | CASSVATPGPYSEETQYF | TGTGCCAGCAGCGTAGCTACTCCGGGACCTTACTCTGAAGAGACCCAGTACTTC
. | . | TRBJ2-7 | TRBV11-3 | CASSLTLAYEQYF | TGTGCCAGCAGCTTAACATTAGCCTACGAGCAGTACTTC
few | . | TRBJ2-7 | TRBV10-2 | CASSFLTGTGEQYF | TGCGCCAGCAGTTTCCTGACCGGGACCGGGGAGCAGTACTTC
. | . | TRBJ2-7 | TRBV5-1 | CASSLLAAYEQYF | TGCGCCAGCAGCTTACTAGCCGCCTACGAGCAGTACTTC
. | . | TRBJ2-4 | TRBV7-2 | CASSLAGYIQYF | TGTGCCAGCAGCTTAGCTGGGTACATTCAGTACTTC
. | TRBD2 | TRBJ2-3 | TRBV19 | CASSPGGRRTDTQYF | TGTGCCAGTAGTCCGGGGGGGAGGCGCACAGATACGCAGTATTTT
. | TRBD2 | TRBJ2-3 | TRBV5-1 | CASSKDLSGGPGTDTQYF | TGCGCCAGCAGTAAGGACCTGTCGGGAGGGCCCGGCACAGATACGCAGTATTTT
. | TRBD2 | TRBJ2-7 | TRBV18 | CASSQGLAGNEQYF | TGTGCCAGCTCCCAGGGACTAGCGGGAAACGAGCAGTACTTC
. | . | TRBJ1-6 | TRBV2 | CASSGSEGGWNSPLHF | TGTGCCAGCAGTGGTTCGGAGGGGGGGTGGAATTCACCCCTCCACTTT
once | . | TRBJ1-4 | TRBV6-5 | CASSPRGVDEKLFF | TGTGCCAGCAGCCCACGGGGGGTGGACGAAAAACTGTTTTTT
. | . | TRBJ2-7 | TRBV19 | CASSMGGSTYEQYF | TGTGCCAGTAGTATGGGTGGCAGCACCTACGAGCAGTACTTC
once | . | TRBJ1-1 | TRBV7-9 | CASSFSVQGNTEAFF | TGTGCCAGCAGCTTCAGCGTACAGGGGAACACTGAAGCTTTCTTT
. | TRBD1 | TRBJ1-2 | TRBV7-3 | CASSPGTGSGYTF | TGTGCCAGCAGCCCCGGGACAGGCTCTGGCTACACCTTC
. | TRBD2 | TRBJ2-7 | TRBV29-1 | CSGSSGSYEQYF | TGCAGCGGTTCTAGCGGTTCCTACGAGCAGTACTTC
few | . | TRBJ2-7 | TRBV2 | CASGQGFDEQYF | TGTGCCAGCGGTCAGGGGTTCGACGAGCAGTACTTC
. | . | TRBJ2-7 | TRBV4-1 | CASSQKQAGTYSYEQYF | TGCGCCAGCAGCCAAAAACAGGCAGGGACCTATAGCTACGAGCAGTACTTC
. | . | TRBJ2-5 | TRBV11-2 | CASSLVSTQETQYF | TGTGCCAGCAGCTTGGTTTCCACACAAGAGACCCAGTACTTC
. | TRBD2 | TRBJ2-7 | TRBV13 | CASSPPGLAGYEQYF | TGTGCCAGCAGCCCGCCGGGACTAGCAGGCTACGAGCAGTACTTC
once | . | TRBJ1-1 | TRBV5-4 | CASNLQGNTEAFF | TGTGCCAGCAACCTGCAGGGGAACACTGAAGCTTTCTTT
. | TRBD2 | TRBJ2-5 | TRBV14 | CASSQTSGRRETQYF | TGTGCCAGCAGCCAAACTAGCGGGAGACGGGAGACCCAGTACTTC
. | . | TRBJ2-7 | TRBV5-4 | CASSLSDISYEQYF | TGTGCCAGCAGCTTGTCGGACATTTCCTACGAGCAGTACTTC
. | . | TRBJ1-1 | TRBV11-2 | CASGREGFVGTEAFF | TGTGCCAGCGGCAGGGAGGGCTTCGTAGGCACTGAAGCTTTCTTT
. | TRBD2 | TRBJ2-5 | TRBV19 | CASSPSGTSGEETQYF | TGTGCCAGTAGTCCGTCCGGGACTAGCGGGGAAGAGACCCAGTACTTC
. | . | TRBJ1-5 | TRBV19 | CASSIPGDNQPQHF | TGTGCCAGTAGTATCCCGGGGGACAATCAGCCCCAGCATTTT
. | . | TRBJ2-2 | TRBV27 | CASSQGTAELFF | TGTGCCAGCAGTCAGGGGACTGCGGAGCTGTTTTTT